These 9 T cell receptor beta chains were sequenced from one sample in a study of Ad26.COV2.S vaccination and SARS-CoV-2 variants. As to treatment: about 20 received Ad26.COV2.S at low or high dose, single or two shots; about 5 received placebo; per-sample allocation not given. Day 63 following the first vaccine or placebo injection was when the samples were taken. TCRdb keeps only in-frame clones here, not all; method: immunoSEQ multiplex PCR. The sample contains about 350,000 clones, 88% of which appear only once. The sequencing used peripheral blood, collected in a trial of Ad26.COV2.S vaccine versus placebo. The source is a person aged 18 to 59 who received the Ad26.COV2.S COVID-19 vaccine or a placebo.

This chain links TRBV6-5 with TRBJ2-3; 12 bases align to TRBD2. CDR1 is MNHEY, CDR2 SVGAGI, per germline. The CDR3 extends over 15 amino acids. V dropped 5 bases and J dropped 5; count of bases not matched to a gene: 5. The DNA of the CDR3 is TGTGCCAGCAGTAGACTAGCGGGGGAGGGAGATACGCAGTATTTT. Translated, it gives CASSRLAGEGDTQYF.

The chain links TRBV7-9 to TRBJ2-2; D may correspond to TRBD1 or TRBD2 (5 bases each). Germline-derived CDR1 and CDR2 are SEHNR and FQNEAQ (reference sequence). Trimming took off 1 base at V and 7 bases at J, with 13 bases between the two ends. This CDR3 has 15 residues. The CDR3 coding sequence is TGTGCCAGCAGCTTAGATGAGGGGCGCGGCGGGGAGCTGTTTTTT. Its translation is CASSLDEGRGGELFF. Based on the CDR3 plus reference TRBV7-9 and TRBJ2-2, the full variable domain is DTGVSQNPRHKITKRGQNVTFRCDPISEHNRLYWYRQTLGQGPEFLTYFQNEAQLEKSRLLSDRFSAERPKGSFSTLEIQRTEQGDSAMYLCASSLDEGRGGELFFGEGSRLTVL.

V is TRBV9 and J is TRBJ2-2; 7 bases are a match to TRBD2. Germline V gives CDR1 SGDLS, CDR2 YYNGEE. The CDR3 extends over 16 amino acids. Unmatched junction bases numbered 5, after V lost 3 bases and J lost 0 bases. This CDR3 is CASSGRLAANTGELFF. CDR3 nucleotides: TGTGCCAGCAGCGGCCGGCTAGCGGCGAACACCGGGGAGCTGTTTTTT. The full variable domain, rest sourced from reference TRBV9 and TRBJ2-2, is DSGVTQTPKHLITATGQRVTLRCSPRSGDLSVYWYQQSLDQGLQFLIQYYNGEERAKGNILERFSAQQFPDLHSELNLSSLELGDSALYFCASSGRLAANTGELFFGEGSRLTVL.

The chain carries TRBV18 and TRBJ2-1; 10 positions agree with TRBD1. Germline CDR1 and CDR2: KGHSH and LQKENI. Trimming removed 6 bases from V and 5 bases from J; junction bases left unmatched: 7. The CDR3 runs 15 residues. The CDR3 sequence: CASSVRDRGNNEQFF. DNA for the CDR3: TGTGCCAGCTCTGTTCGGGACAGGGGAAACAATGAGCAGTTCTTC. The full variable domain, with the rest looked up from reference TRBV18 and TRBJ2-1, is NAGVMQNPRHLVRRRGQEARLRCSPMKGHSHVYWYRQLPEEGLKFMVYLQKENIIDESGMPKERFSAEFPKEGPSILRIQQVVRGDSAAYFCASSVRDRGNNEQFFGPGTRLTVL.

CDR3 sequence (DNA): TGTGCCAGCAGTAGGAGGGGGCAGGAGACCCAGTACTTC. It translates to CASSRRGQETQYF. V and J are TRBV6-5 and TRBJ2-5, with a tentative D call TRBD1 (7 bases). Per the germline V gene, CDR1 is MNHEY and CDR2 is SVGAGI. The CDR3 runs 13 residues. Between the trimmed V and J ends, which lost 5 bases and 5 bases, there was a span of 12 bases.

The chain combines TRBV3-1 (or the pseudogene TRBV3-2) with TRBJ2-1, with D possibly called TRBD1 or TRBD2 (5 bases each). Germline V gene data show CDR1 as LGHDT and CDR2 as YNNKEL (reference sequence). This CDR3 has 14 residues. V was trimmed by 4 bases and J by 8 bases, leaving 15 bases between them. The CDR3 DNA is TGTGCCAGCAGCCCACGACAGATGGGGGATGAGCAGTTCTTC. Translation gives CASSPRQMGDEQFF.

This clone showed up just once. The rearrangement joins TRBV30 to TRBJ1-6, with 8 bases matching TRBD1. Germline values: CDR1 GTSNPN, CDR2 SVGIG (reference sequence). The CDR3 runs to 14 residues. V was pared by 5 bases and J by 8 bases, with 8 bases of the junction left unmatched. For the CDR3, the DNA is TGTGCCTGGCTGGACAGGGTTGCGTATTCACCCCTCCACTTT. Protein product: CAWLDRVAYSPLHF.

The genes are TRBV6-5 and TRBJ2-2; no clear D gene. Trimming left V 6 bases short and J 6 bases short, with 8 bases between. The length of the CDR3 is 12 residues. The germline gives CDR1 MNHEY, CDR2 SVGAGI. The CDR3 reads CASRVDPGELFF. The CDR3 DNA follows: TGTGCCAGCAGGGTAGACCCCGGGGAGCTGTTTTTT.

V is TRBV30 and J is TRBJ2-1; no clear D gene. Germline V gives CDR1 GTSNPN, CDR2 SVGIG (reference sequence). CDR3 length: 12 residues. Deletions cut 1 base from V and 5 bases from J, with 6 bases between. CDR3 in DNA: TGTGCCTGGAGTGGGTCTAACAATGAGCAGTTCTTC. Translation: CAWSGSNNEQFF.